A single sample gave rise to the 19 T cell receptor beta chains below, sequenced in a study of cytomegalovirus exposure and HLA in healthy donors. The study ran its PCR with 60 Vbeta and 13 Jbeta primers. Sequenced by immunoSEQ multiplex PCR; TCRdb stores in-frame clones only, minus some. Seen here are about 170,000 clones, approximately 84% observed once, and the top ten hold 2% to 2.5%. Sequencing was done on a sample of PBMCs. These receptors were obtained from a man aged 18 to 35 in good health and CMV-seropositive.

The CDR3 DNA is TGTGCCAGCTCACCGGGACAGGGTGAAAACATTCAGTACTTC. It specifies CASSPGQGENIQYF. J is TRBJ2-4 and V is TRBV18; 9 bases agree with TRBD1. With V trimmed by 3 bases and J by 5 bases, 2 bases remained unmatched. Looked up from germline, CDR1 is KGHSH and CDR2 is LQKENI. The CDR3 length is 14 residues.

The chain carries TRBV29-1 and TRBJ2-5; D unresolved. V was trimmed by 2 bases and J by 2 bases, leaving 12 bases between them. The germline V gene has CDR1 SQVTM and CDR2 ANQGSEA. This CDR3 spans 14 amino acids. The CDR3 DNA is TGCAGCGTTGAAACTTATGGGCTACAAGAGACCCAGTACTTC. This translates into CSVETYGLQETQYF.

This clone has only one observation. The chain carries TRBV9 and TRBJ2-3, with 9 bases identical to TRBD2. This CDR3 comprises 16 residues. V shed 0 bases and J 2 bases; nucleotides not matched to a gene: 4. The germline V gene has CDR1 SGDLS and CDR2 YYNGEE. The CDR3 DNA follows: TGTGCCAGCAGCGTAGCTCTAGCGGGGACCACAGATACGCAGTATTTT. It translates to CASSVALAGTTDTQYF.

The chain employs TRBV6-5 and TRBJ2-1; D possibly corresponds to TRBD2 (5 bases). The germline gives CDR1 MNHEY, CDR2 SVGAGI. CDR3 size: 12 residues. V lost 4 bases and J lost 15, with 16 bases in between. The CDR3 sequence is CASSSPGVGWFF. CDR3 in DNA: TGTGCCAGCAGTTCACCCGGGGTCGGCTGGTTCTTC.

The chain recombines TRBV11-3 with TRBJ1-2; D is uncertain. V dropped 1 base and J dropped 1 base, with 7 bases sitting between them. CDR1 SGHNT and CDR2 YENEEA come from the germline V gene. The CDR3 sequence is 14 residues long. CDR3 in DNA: TGTGCCAGCAGCTTAGGTGCCAGTAACTATGGCTACACCTTC. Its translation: CASSLGASNYGYTF. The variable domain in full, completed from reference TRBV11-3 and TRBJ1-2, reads EAGVVQSPRYKIIEKKQPVAFWCNPISGHNTLYWYLQNLGQGPELLIRYENEEAVDDSQLPKDRFSAERLKGVDSTLKIQPAELGDSAVYLCASSLGASNYGYTFGSGTRLTVV.

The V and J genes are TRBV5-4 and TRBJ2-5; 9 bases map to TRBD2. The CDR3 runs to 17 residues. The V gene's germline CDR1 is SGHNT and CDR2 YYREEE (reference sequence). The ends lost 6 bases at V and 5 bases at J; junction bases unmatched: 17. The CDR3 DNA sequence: TGTGCCAGCACCGCTGTTGGGCGGGGGGGCCGATACGAGACCCAGTACTTC. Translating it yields CASTAVGRGGRYETQYF.

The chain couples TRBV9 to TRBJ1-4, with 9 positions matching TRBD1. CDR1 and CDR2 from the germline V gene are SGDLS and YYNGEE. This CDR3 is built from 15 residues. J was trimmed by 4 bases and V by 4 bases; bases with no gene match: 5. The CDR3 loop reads CASSPGDRDNEKLFF. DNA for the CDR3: TGTGCCAGCAGCCCGGGGGACAGGGATAATGAAAAACTGTTTTTT.

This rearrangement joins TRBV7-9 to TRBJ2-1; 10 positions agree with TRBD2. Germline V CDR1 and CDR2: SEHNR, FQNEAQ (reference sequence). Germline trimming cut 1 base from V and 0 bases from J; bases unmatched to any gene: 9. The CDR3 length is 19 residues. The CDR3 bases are TGTGCCAGCAGCTTAGGAGGCCTAGCGGGGGCCCTCTCCTACAATGAGCAGTTCTTC. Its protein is CASSLGGLAGALSYNEQFF.

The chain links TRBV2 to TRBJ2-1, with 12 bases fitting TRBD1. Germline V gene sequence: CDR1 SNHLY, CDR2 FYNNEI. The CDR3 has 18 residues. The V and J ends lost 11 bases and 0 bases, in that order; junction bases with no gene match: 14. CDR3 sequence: CAAASGTGGDSSYNEQFF. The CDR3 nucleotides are TGTGCCGCCGCCTCCGGGACAGGGGGCGACAGCTCCTACAATGAGCAGTTCTTC.

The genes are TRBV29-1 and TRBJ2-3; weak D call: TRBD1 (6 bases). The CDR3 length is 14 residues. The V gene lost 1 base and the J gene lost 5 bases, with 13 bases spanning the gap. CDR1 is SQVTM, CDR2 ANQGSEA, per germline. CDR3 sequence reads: CSVEAAGVLDTQYF. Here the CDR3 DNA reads TGCAGCGTTGAAGCGGCAGGGGTCTTAGATACGCAGTATTTT.

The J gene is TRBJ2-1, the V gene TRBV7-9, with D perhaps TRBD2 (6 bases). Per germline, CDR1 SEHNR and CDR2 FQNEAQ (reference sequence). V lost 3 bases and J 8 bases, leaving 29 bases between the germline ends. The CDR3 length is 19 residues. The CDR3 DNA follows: TGTGCCAGCAGCTTCTCCAGGTCATTGAGGGGAGGCGAGTCGGATGAGCAGTTCTTC. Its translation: CASSFSRSLRGGESDEQFF. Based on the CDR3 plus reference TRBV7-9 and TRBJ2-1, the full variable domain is DTGVSQNPRHKITKRGQNVTFRCDPISEHNRLYWYRQTLGQGPEFLTYFQNEAQLEKSRLLSDRFSAERPKGSFSTLEIQRTEQGDSAMYLCASSFSRSLRGGESDEQFFGPGTRLTVL.

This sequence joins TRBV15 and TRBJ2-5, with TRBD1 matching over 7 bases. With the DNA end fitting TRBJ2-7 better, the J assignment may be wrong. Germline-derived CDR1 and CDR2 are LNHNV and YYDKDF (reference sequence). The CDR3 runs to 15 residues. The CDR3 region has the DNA TGTGCCACCAGCAGAGAGGGGGCAGGGGGCTACGAGCAGTACTTC. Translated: CATSREGAGGYEQYF.

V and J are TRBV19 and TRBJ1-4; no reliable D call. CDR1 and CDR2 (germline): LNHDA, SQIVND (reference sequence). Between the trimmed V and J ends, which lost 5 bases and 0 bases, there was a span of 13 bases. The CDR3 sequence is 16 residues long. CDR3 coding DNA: TGTGCCAGTAGTGCCCGACATGCCACAACTAATGAAAAACTGTTTTTT. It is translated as CASSARHATTNEKLFF. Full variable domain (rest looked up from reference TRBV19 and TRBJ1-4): DGGITQSPKYLFRKEGQNVTLSCEQNLNHDAMYWYRQDPGQGLRLIYYSQIVNDFQKGDIAEGYSVSREKKESFPLTVTSAQKNPTAFYLCASSARHATTNEKLFFGSGTQLSVL.

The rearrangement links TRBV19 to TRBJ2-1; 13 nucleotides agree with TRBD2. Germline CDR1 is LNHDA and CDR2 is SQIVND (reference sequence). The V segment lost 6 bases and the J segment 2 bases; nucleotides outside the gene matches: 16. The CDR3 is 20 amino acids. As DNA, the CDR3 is TGTGCCAGTAGCCCTCTTACCTCTACCGGGACTAGCGGGACCTACAATGAGCAGTTCTTC. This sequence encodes CASSPLTSTGTSGTYNEQFF.

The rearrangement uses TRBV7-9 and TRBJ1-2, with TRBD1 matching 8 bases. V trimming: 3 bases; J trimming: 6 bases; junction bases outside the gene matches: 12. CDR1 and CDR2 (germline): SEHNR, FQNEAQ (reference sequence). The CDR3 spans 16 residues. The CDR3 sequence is CASSFQLDRASDGYTF. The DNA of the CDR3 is TGTGCCAGCAGCTTTCAATTGGACAGGGCGTCAGATGGCTACACCTTC. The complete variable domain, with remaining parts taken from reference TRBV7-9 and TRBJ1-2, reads DTGVSQNPRHKITKRGQNVTFRCDPISEHNRLYWYRQTLGQGPEFLTYFQNEAQLEKSRLLSDRFSAERPKGSFSTLEIQRTEQGDSAMYLCASSFQLDRASDGYTFGSGTRLTVV.

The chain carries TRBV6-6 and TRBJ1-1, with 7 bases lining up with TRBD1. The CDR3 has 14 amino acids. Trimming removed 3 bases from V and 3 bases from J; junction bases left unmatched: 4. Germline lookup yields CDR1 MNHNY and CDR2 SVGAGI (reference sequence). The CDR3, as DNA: TGTGCCAGCAGTTATTACCAGGGGGACACTGAAGCTTTCTTT. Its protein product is CASSYYQGDTEAFF.

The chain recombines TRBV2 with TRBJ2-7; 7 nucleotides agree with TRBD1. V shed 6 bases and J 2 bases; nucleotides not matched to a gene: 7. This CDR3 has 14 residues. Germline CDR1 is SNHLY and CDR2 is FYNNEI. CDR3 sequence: CASRIQGTTYEQYF. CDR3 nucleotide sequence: TGTGCCAGCAGAATACAGGGGACGACCTACGAGCAGTACTTC. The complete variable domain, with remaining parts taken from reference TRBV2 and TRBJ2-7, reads EPEVTQTPSHQVTQMGQEVILRCVPISNHLYFYWYRQILGQKVEFLVSFYNNEISEKSEIFDDQFSVERPDGSNFTLKIRSTKLEDSAMYFCASRIQGTTYEQYFGPGTRLTVT.

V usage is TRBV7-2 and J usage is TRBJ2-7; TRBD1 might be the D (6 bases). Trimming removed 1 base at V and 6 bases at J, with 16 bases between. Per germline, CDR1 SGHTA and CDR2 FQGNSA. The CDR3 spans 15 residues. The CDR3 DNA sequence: TGTGCCAGCAGCTTAGTCCGCAGGGGCTACGGCGAGCAGTACTTC. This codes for CASSLVRRGYGEQYF.

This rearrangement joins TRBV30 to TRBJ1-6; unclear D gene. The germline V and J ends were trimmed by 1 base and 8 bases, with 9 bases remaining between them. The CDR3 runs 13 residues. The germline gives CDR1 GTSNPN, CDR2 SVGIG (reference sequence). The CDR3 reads CAWSDRVDSPLHF. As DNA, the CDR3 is TGTGCCTGGAGTGATCGAGTTGATTCACCCCTCCACTTT. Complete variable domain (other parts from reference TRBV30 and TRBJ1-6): SQTIHQWPATLVQPVGSPLSLECTVEGTSNPNLYWYRQAAGRGLQLLFYSVGIGQISSEVPQNLSASRPQDRQFILSSKKLLLSDSGFYLCAWSDRVDSPLHFGNGTRLTVT.